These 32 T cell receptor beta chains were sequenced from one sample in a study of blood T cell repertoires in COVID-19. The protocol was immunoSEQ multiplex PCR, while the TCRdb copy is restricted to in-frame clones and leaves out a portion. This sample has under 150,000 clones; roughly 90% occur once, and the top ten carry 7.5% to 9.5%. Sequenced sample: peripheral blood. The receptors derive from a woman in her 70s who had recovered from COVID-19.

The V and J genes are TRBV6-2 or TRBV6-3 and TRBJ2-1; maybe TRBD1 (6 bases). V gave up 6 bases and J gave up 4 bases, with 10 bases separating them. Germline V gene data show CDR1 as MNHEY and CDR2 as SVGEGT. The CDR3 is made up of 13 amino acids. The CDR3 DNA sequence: TGTGCCAGCAGCCGCGGACAGTACAATGAGCAGTTCTTC. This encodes CASSRGQYNEQFF.

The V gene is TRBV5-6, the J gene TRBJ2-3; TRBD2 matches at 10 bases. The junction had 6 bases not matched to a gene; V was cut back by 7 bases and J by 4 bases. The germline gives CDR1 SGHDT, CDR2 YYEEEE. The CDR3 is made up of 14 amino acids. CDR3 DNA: TGTGCCAGCGTAGCGGGAGGTTCGGCAGATACGCAGTATTTT. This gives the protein CASVAGGSADTQYF. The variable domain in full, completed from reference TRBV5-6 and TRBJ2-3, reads DAGVTQSPTHLIKTRGQQVTLRCSPKSGHDTVSWYQQALGQGPQFIFQYYEEEERQRGNFPDRFSGHQFPNYSSELNVNALLLGDSALYLCASVAGGSADTQYFGPGTRLTVL.

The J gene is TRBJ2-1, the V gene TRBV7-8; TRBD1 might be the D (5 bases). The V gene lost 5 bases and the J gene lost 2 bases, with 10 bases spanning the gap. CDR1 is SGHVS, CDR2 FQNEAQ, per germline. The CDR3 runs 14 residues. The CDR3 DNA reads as TGTGCCAGCAGCATGGCAGGGACCTACAATGAGCAGTTCTTC. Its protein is CASSMAGTYNEQFF.

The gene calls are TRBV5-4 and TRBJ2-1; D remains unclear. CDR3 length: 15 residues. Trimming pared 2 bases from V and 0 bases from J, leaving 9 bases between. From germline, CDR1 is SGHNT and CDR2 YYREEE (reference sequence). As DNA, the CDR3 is TGTGCCAGCAGCTTCGCTCCTAGCTCCTACAATGAGCAGTTCTTC. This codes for CASSFAPSSYNEQFF.

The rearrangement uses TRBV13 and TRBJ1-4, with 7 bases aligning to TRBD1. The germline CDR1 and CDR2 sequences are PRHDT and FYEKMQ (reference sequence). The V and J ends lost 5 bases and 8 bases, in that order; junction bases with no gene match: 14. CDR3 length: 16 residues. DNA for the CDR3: TGTGCCAGCAGCCGAAAGCTAGGGGGCAGGGACGAAAAACTGTTTTTT. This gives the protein CASSRKLGGRDEKLFF.

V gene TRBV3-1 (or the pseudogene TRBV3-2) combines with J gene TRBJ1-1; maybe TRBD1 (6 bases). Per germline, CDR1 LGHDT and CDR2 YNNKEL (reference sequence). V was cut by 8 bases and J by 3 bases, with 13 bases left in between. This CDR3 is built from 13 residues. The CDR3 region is CASGRGGYTEAFF. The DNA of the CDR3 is TGTGCCAGCGGGAGGGGGGGGTACACTGAAGCTTTCTTT.

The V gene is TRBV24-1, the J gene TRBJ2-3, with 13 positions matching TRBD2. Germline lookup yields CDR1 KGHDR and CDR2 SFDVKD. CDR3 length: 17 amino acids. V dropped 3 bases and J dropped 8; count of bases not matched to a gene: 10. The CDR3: CATSDARLAGGPGTQYF. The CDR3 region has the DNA TGTGCCACCAGTGATGCCAGACTAGCGGGAGGCCCCGGTACGCAGTATTTT.

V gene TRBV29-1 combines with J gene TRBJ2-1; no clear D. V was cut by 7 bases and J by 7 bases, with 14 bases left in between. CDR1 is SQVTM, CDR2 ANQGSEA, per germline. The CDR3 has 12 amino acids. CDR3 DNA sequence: TGCAGCGCCCAAGATGGTCTAAATGAGCAGTTCTTC. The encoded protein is CSAQDGLNEQFF.

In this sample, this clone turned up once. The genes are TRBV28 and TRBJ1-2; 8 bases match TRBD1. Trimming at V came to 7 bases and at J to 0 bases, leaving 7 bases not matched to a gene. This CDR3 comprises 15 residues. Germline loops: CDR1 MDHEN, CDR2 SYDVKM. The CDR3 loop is CASTLPGGPNYGYTF. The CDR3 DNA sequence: TGTGCCAGCACGCTTCCAGGGGGCCCTAACTATGGCTACACCTTC.

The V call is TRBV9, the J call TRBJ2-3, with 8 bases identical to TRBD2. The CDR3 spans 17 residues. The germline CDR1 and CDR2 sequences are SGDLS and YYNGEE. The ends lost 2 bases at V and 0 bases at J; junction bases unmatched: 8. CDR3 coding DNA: TGTGCCAGCAGCGTCGGGTGGGGCGGGAGGAGCACAGATACGCAGTATTTT. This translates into CASSVGWGGRSTDTQYF. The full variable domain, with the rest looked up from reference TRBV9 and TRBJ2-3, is DSGVTQTPKHLITATGQRVTLRCSPRSGDLSVYWYQQSLDQGLQFLIQYYNGEERAKGNILERFSAQQFPDLHSELNLSSLELGDSALYFCASSVGWGGRSTDTQYFGPGTRLTVL.

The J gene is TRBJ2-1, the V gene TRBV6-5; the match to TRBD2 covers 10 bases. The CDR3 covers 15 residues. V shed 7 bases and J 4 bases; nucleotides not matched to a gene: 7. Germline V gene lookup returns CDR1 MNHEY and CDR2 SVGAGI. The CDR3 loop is CASTPLAGAYNEQFF. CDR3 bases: TGTGCCAGCACCCCCCTAGCGGGGGCTTACAATGAGCAGTTCTTC.

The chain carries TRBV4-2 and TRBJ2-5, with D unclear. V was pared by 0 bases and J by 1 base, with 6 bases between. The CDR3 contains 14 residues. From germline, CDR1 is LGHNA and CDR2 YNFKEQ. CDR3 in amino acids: CASSQDYSQETQYF. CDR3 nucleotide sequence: TGTGCCAGCAGCCAAGACTACAGCCAAGAGACCCAGTACTTC.

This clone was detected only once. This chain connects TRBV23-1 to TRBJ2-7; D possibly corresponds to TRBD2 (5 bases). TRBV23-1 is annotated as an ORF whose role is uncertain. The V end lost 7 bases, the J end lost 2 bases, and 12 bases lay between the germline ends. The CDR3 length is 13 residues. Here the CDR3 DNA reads TGCGCCAGCACCCCGGAGGCCCCCTACGAGCAGTACTTC. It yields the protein CASTPEAPYEQYF.

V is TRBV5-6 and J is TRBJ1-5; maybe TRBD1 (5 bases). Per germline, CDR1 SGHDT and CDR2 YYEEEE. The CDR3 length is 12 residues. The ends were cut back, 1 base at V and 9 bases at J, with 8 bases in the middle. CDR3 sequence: CASSLWGGPQHF. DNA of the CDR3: TGTGCCAGCAGCTTGTGGGGGGGGCCCCAGCATTTT. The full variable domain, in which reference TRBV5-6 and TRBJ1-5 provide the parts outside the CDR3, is DAGVTQSPTHLIKTRGQQVTLRCSPKSGHDTVSWYQQALGQGPQFIFQYYEEEERQRGNFPDRFSGHQFPNYSSELNVNALLLGDSALYLCASSLWGGPQHFGDGTRLSIL.

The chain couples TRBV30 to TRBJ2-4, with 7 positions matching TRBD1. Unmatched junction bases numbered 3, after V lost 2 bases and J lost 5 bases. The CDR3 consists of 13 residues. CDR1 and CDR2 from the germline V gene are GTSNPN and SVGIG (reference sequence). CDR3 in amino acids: CAWSTGVENIQYF. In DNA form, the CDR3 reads TGTGCCTGGAGTACAGGGGTGGAAAACATTCAGTACTTC.

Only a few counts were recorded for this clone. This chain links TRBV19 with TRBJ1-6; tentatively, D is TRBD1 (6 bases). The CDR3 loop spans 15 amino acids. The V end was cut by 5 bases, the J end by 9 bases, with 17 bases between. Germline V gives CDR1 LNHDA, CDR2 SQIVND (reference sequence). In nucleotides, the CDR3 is TGTGCCAGTAGTCTAGGGGACATGACGGCTTCACCCCTCCACTTT. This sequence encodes CASSLGDMTASPLHF.

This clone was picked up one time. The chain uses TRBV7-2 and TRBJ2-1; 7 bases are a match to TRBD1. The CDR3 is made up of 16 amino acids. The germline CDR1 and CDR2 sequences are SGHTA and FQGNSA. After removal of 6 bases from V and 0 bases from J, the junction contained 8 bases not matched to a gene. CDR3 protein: CASSLMAGGSYNEQFF. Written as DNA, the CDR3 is TGTGCCAGCAGTCTCATGGCAGGGGGCTCCTACAATGAGCAGTTCTTC.

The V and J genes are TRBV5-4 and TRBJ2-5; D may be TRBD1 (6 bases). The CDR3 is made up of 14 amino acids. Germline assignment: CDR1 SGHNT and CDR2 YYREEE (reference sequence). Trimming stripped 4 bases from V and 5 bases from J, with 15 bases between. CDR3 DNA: TGTGCCAGCAGCCGAGGGGGTAGCAAGGAGACCCAGTACTTC. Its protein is CASSRGGSKETQYF.

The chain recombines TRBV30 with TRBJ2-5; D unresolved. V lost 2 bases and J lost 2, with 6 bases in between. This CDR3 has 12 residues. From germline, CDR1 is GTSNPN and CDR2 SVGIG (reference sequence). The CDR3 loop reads CAWSITQETQYF. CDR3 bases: TGTGCCTGGAGTATAACTCAAGAGACCCAGTACTTC.

The CDR3 nucleotides read TGTGCCAGCAGACCGGGGGGGCAAGAGACCCAGTACTTC. Translated: CASRPGGQETQYF. This rearrangement joins TRBV27 to TRBJ2-5; 8 bases map to TRBD2. V lost 6 bases, J lost 2 bases, and 2 bases stayed unmatched. The CDR3 has 13 residues. Germline values: CDR1 MNHEY, CDR2 SMNVEV (reference sequence).

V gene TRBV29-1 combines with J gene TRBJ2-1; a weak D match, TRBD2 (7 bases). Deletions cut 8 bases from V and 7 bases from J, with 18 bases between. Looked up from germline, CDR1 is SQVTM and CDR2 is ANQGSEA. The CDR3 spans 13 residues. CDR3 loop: CSTGRGAGNEQFF. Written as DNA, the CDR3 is TGCAGCACAGGGAGGGGCGCGGGAAATGAGCAGTTCTTC.

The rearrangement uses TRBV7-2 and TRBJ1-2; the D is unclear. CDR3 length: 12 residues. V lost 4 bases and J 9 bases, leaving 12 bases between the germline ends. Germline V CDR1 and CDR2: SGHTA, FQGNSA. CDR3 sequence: CASSSRVLSYTF. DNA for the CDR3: TGTGCCAGCAGCTCCCGGGTCCTAAGCTACACCTTC.

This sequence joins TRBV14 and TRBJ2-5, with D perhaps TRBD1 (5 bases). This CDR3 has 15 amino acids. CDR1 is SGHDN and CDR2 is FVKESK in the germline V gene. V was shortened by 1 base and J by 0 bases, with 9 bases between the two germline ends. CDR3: CASSQGRRDQETQYF. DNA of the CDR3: TGTGCCAGCAGCCAAGGACGCAGGGACCAAGAGACCCAGTACTTC. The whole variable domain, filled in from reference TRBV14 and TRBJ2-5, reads EAGVTQFPSHSVIEKGQTVTLRCDPISGHDNLYWYRRVMGKEIKFLLHFVKESKQDESGMPNNRFLAERTGGTYSTLKVQPAELEDSGVYFCASSQGRRDQETQYFGPGTRLLVL.

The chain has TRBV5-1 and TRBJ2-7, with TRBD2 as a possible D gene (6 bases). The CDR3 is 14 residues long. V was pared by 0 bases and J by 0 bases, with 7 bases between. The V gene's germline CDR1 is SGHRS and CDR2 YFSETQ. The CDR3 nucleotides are TGCGCCAGCAGCTTGGGGACTAACTCCTACGAGCAGTACTTC. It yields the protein CASSLGTNSYEQYF.

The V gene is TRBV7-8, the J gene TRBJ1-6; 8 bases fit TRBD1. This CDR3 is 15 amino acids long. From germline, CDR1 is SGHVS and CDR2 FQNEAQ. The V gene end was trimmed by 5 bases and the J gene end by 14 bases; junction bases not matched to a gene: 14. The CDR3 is CASSPQGALRGSLHF. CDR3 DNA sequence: TGTGCCAGCAGCCCCCAGGGGGCCCTCCGCGGGTCCCTCCACTTT.

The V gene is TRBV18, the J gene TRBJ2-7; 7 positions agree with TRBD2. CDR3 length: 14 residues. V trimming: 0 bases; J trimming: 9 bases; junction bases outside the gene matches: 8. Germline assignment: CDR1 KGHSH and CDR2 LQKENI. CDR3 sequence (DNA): TGTGCCAGCTCACCACCAGGGCGGACGGGGGGGCAGTACTTC. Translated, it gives CASSPPGRTGGQYF.

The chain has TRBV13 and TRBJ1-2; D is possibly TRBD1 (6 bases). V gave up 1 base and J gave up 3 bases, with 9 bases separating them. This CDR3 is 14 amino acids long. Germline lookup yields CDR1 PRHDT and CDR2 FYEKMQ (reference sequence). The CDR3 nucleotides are TGTGCCAGCAGCTTAGTTGGGGGCGACTATGGCTACACCTTC. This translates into CASSLVGGDYGYTF. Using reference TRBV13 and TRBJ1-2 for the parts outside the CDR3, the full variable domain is AAGVIQSPRHLIKEKRETATLKCYPIPRHDTVYWYQQGPGQDPQFLISFYEKMQSDKGSIPDRFSAQQFSDYHSELNMSSLELGDSALYFCASSLVGGDYGYTFGSGTRLTVV.

The CDR3 region is CASSVGGTSGLIWQFF. In DNA form, the CDR3 reads TGTGCCAGCAGCGTAGGTGGGACTAGCGGATTGATTTGGCAGTTCTTC. This chain links TRBV9 with TRBJ2-1, with 11 bases lining up with TRBD2. The ends lost 0 bases at V and 12 bases at J; junction bases unmatched: 11. The germline gives CDR1 SGDLS, CDR2 YYNGEE. The CDR3 has 16 amino acids.

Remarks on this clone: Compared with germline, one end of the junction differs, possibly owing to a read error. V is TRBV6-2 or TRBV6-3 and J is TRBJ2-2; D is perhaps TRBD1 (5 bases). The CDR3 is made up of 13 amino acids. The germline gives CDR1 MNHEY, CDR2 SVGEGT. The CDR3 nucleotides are TGTGCTAGCAGCCCGAACAGGTCCGGGGAGCTGTTTTTT. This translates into CASSPNRSGELFF.

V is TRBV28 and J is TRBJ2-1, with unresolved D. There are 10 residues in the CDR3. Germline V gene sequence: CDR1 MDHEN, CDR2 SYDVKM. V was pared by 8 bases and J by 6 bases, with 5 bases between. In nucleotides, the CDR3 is TGTGCCAGCCGTCGCAATGAGCAGTTCTTC. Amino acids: CASRRNEQFF.

The DNA for the CDR3 is TGTGCCACCAGTCCGACAGGGGACACTGAAGCTTTCTTT. It codes for CATSPTGDTEAFF. The chain couples TRBV24-1 to TRBJ1-1; 8 positions agree with TRBD1. Germline V lookup: CDR1 KGHDR, CDR2 SFDVKD. This CDR3 is 13 amino acids long. V dropped 6 bases and J dropped 3; count of bases not matched to a gene: 2.

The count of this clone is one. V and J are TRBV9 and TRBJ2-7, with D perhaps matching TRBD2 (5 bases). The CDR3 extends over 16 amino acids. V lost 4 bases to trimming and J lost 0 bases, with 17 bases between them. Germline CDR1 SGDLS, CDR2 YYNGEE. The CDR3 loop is CASSPLDWSISYEQYF. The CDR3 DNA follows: TGTGCCAGCAGCCCCCTGGACTGGTCTATCTCCTACGAGCAGTACTTC.